These 2 T cell receptor beta chains share one sample of origin, sequenced in a study of control samples from healthy donors and cancer patients. Some clones are missing from TCRdb's copy, which holds only in-frame ones; the method was immunoSEQ multiplex PCR. The repertoire holds about 94,000 clones, with 90% as singletons. The sequencing sample was made of blood. These receptors originate from a woman in her late teens or twenties in good health.

In its sample, this clone was seen once. This chain joins TRBV5-4 and TRBJ2-1, with 12 positions matching TRBD1. Germline values: CDR1 SGHNT, CDR2 YYREEE (reference sequence). The CDR3 has 14 amino acids. V trimming: 4 bases; J trimming: 7 bases; junction bases outside the gene matches: 3. CDR3 sequence (DNA): TGTGCCAGCAGCCCGGGACAGGGGGCGAATGAGCAGTTCTTC. This codes for CASSPGQGANEQFF.

The V gene is TRBV6-1, the J gene TRBJ2-5; unclear D gene. Trimming removed 2 bases at V and 5 bases at J, with 6 bases between. This CDR3 contains 12 residues. Germline CDR1 is MNHNS and CDR2 is SASEGT. The CDR3 here is CASSERWETQYF. The CDR3 nucleotides are TGTGCCAGCAGTGAAAGGTGGGAGACCCAGTACTTC.